This is a list of T cell receptor beta chains from one sample in a study of post-analysis software for immune sequencing data. MiXCR, run by TCRdb on the PCR reads, gives a single entry per CDR3 protein. The table records hundreds of thousands of distinct CDR3 sequences, approximately 30% of them present only once. Sequencing was performed on blood. Receptors originate from a girl between 5 and 17 years old with multiple sclerosis. The conserved cysteine and the conserved F or W are not part of the CDR3 here. The order of the fields is V gene, CDR3 protein.

v_gene: TRBV18
CDR3aa: ASSEQGGGANVLT

v_gene: TRBV20-1
CDR3aa: SARTQETQY

v_gene: TRBV10-3
CDR3aa: AISEGYSYNGQF

v_gene: TRBV9
CDR3aa: ASSRDSGQHGYT

v_gene: TRBV10-3
CDR3aa: AISGAGPSTDTQY

v_gene: TRBV5-8
CDR3aa: ASSLVGGVGANVLT

v_gene: TRBV5-6
CDR3aa: ASSLSSSFGYGYT

v_gene: TRBV6-2/TRBV6-3
CDR3aa: ASSYSTGTLSSYNEQF

v_gene: TRBV20-1
CDR3aa: SVGAPRGRGGGEQF

v_gene: TRBV5-1
CDR3aa: ASRPGELEETQY

v_gene: TRBV5-1
CDR3aa: ASSLAAGGGAYNEQY

v_gene: TRBV6-5
CDR3aa: ASSYRFVGLMNTEAF

v_gene: TRBV6-5
CDR3aa: AGSEMAGNYGYT

v_gene: TRBV10-3
CDR3aa: AISETSPGGTDTQY

v_gene: TRBV25-1
CDR3aa: ASSELRPSTDTQY

v_gene: TRBV2
CDR3aa: ASSESPGFQETQY

v_gene: TRBV20-1
CDR3aa: SASRGNSYNEQF

v_gene: TRBV5-1
CDR3aa: ASSSVIGTEQF

v_gene: TRBV7-2
CDR3aa: ASSPFGQAGETQY

v_gene: TRBV4-3
CDR3aa: ASSQDRSSNSPLH

v_gene: TRBV20-1
CDR3aa: SASGTSGEETQY

v_gene: TRBV9
CDR3aa: ASSVAGAGTYNEQF

v_gene: TRBV6-1
CDR3aa: ASSPLWAAGEQF

v_gene: TRBV7-8
CDR3aa: ASSPTADRPSSYNEQF